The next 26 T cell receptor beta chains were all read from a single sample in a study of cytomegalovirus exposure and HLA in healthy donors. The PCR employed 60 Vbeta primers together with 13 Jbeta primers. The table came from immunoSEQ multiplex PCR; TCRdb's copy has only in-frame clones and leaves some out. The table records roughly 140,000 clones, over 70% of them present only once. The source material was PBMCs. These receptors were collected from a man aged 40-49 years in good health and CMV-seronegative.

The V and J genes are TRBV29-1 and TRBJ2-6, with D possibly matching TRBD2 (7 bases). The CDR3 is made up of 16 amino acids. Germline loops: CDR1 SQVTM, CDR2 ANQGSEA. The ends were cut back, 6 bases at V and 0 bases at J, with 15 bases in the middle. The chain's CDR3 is CSVGGTPSSGANVLTF. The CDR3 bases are TGCAGCGTGGGGGGGACACCTTCCTCTGGGGCCAACGTCCTGACTTTC.

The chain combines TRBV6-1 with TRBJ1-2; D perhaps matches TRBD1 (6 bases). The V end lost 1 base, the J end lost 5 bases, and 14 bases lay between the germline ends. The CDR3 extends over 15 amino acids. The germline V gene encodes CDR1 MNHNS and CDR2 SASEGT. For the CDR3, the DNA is TGTGCCAGCAGTGAAGGGGACAACCCGACTTATGGCTACACCTTC. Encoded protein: CASSEGDNPTYGYTF.

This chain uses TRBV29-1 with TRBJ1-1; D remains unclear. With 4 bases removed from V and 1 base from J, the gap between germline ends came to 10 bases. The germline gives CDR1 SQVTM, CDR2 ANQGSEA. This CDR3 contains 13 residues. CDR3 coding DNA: TGCAGCGTTGCGGAAGGGAGGAACACTGAAGCTTTCTTT. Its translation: CSVAEGRNTEAFF. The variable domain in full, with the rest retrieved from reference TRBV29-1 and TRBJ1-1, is SAVISQKPSRDICQRGTSLTIQCQVDSQVTMMFWYRQQPGQSLTLIATANQGSEATYESGFVIDKFPISRPNLTFSTLTVSNMSPEDSSIYLCSVAEGRNTEAFFGQGTRLTVV.

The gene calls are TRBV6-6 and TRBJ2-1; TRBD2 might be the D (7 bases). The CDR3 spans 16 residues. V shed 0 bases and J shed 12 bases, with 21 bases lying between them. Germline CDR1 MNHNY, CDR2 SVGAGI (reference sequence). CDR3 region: CASSYSPGEGPKGQFF. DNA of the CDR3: TGTGCCAGCAGTTACTCTCCAGGGGAGGGCCCTAAAGGGCAGTTCTTC.

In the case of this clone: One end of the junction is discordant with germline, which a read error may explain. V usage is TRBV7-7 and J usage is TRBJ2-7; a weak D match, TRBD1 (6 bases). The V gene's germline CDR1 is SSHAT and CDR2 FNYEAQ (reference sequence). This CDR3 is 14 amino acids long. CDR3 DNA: TGTGCTAGCAGTTTTAGGGGGTCTGGCTACGAGCAGTACTTC. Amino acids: CASSFRGSGYEQYF.

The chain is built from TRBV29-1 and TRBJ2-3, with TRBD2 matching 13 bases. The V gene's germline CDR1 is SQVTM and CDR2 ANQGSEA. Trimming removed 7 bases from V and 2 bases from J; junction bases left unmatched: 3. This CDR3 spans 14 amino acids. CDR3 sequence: CSGGLAGATDTQYF. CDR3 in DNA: TGCAGCGGTGGACTAGCGGGGGCCACAGATACGCAGTATTTT.

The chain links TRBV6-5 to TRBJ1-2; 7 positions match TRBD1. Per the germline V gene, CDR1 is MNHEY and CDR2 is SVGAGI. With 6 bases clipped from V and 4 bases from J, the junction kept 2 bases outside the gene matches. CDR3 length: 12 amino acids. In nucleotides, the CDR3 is TGTGCCAGCAGAACAGGGGCCTATGGCTACACCTTC. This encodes CASRTGAYGYTF.

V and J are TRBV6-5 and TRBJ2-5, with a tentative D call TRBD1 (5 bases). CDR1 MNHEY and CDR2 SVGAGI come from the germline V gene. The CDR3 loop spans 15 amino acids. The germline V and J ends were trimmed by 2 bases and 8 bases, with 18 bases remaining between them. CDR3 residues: CASSYQQDGKSTQYF. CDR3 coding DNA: TGTGCCAGCAGTTACCAACAGGACGGCAAGAGTACCCAGTACTTC.

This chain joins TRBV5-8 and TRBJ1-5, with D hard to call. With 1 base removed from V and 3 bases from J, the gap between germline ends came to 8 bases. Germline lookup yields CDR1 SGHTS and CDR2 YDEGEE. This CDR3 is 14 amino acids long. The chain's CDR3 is CASSLYQDNQPQHF. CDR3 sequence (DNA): TGTGCCAGCAGCTTGTATCAGGACAATCAGCCCCAGCATTTT.

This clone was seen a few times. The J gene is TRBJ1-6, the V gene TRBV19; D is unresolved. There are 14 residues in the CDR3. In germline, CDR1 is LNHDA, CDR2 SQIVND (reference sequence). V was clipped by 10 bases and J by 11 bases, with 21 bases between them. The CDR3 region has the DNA TGTGCCACCTCTACCCCCTCGGGAGGCCCACCCCTCCACTTT. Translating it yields CATSTPSGGPPLHF.

This CDR3 is CASSLGTGDEQYF. The CDR3 DNA follows: TGTGCCAGCAGCTTAGGGACAGGGGATGAGCAGTACTTC. The chain carries TRBV7-9 and TRBJ2-5; 9 nucleotides line up with TRBD1. Germline V gene data show CDR1 as SEHNR and CDR2 as FQNEAQ (reference sequence). The ends lost 1 base at V and 11 bases at J; junction bases unmatched: 5. This CDR3 is built from 13 residues.

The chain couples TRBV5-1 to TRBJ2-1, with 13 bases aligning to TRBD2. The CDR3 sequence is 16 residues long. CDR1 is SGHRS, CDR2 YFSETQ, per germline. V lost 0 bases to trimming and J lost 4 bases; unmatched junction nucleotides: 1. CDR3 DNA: TGCGCCAGCAGCTTGGCGACTAGCGGGGGGTACAATGAGCAGTTCTTC. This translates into CASSLATSGGYNEQFF.

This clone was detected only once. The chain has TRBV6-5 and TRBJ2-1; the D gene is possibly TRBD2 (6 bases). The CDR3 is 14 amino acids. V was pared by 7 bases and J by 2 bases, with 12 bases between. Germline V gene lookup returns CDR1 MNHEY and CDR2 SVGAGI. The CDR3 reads CASKEGGTYNEQFF. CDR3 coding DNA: TGTGCCAGCAAAGAAGGAGGGACCTACAATGAGCAGTTCTTC.

CDR3 coding DNA: TGTGCCAGCAGCCGCGGGGGGGCCCAGGATACGCAGTATTTT. This translates into CASSRGGAQDTQYF. The chain is built from TRBV7-3 and TRBJ2-3, with 9 bases that match TRBD2. The V gene end was trimmed by 5 bases and the J gene end by 6 bases; junction bases not matched to a gene: 6. Germline V gene sequence: CDR1 SGHTA, CDR2 FQGTGA. This CDR3 is built from 14 residues.

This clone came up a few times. This chain's CDR3 is CASSLGDGRGYEQYF. DNA of the CDR3: TGTGCCAGCAGCCTGGGGGACGGGAGGGGCTACGAGCAGTACTTC. V gene TRBV27 combines with J gene TRBJ2-7; 8 nucleotides agree with TRBD2. The CDR3 contains 15 residues. Germline assignment: CDR1 MNHEY and CDR2 SMNVEV (reference sequence). Trimming at V came to 6 bases and at J to 3 bases, leaving 10 bases not matched to a gene.

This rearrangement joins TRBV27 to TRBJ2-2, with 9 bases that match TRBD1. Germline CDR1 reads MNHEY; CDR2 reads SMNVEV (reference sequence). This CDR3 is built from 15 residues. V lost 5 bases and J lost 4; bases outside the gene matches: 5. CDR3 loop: CASSPTGQGTGELFF. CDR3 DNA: TGTGCCAGCAGTCCGACGGGACAGGGCACCGGGGAGCTGTTTTTT.

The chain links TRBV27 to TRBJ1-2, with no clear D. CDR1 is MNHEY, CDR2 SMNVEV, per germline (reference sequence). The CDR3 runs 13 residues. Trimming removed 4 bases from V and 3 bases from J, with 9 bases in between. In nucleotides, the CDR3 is TGTGCCAGCAGTTACACTCAGGACTATGGCTACACCTTC. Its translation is CASSYTQDYGYTF.

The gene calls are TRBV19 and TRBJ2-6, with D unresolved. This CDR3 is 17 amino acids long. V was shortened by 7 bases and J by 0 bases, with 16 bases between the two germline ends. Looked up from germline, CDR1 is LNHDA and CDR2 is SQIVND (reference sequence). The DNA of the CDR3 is TGTGCCAGTACATCGGAACGGGTGCACTCTGGGGCCAACGTCCTGACTTTC. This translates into CASTSERVHSGANVLTF.

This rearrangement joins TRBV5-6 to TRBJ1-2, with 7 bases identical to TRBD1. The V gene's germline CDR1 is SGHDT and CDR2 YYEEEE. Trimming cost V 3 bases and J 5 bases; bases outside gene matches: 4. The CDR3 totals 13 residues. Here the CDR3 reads CASSSTGVYGYTF. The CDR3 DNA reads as TGTGCCAGCAGCTCCACAGGGGTTTATGGCTACACCTTC.

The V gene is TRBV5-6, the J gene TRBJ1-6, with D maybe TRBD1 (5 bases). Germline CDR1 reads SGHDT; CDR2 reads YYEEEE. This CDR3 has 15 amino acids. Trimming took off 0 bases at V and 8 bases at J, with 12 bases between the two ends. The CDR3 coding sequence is TGTGCCAGCAGCTTGGGGGCAGGGTCCTATTCACCCCTCCACTTT. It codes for CASSLGAGSYSPLHF.

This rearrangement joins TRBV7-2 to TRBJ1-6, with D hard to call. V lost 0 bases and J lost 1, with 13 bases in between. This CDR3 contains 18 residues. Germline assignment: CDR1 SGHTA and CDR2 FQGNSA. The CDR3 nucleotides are TGTGCCAGCAGCTTAGCGAGCGGGATCCCTTCCTATAATTCACCCCTCCACTTT. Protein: CASSLASGIPSYNSPLHF. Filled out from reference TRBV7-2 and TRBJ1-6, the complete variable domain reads GAGVSQSPSNKVTEKGKDVELRCDPISGHTALYWYRQSLGQGLEFLIYFQGNSAPDKSGLPSDRFSAERTGGSVSTLTIQRTQQEDSAVYLCASSLASGIPSYNSPLHFGNGTRLTVT.

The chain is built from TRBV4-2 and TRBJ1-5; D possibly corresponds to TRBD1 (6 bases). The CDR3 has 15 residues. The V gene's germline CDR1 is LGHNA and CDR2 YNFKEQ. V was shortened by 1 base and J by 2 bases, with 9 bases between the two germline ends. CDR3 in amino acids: CASSQGGQGNQPQHF. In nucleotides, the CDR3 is TGTGCCAGCAGCCAAGGGGGGCAAGGCAATCAGCCCCAGCATTTT.

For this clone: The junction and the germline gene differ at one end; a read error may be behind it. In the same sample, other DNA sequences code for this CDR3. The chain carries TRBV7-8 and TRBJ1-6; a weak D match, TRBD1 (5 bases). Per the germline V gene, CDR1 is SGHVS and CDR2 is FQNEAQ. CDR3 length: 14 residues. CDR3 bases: TGTGCCAGCAGAAGCGACAGATGGAATTCCCCCCTCCACTTT. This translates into CASRSDRWNSPLHF.

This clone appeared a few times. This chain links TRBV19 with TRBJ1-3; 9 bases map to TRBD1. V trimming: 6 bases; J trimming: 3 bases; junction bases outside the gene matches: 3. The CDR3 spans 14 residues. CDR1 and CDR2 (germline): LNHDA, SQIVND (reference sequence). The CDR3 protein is CASRPGQGGNTIYF. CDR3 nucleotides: TGTGCCAGTAGGCCGGGACAGGGTGGAAACACCATATATTTT.

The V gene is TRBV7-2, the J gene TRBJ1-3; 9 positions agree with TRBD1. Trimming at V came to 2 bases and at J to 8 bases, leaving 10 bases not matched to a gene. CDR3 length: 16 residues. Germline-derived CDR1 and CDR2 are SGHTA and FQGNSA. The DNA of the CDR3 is TGTGCCAGCAGCTTACGGGGGGGACAGGGAGGAGACACCATATATTTT. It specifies CASSLRGGQGGDTIYF.

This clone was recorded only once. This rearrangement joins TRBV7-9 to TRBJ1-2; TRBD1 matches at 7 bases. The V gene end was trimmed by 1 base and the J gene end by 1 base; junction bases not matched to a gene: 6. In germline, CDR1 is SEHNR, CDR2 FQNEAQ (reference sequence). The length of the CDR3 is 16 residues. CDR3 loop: CASSLDGTANNYGYTF. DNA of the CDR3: TGTGCCAGCAGCTTAGATGGGACAGCTAATAACTATGGCTACACCTTC.